The clone carrying this TCR beta chain has ten or more counts. Patients had received no treatment of any kind before thyroid surgery. Original methodology: The authors used CDR3 differences across clinicopathological groups to build a distant-metastasis classifier for papillary thyroid cancer. TCRdb reprocessed the PCR reads via MiXCR. TCRdb, not the original authors, processed these V and J calls. The sample holds around 30,000 clones, 23% seen once. This entry is derived from a study of metastatic and nonmetastatic thyroid tumors. Background on the study: It was across blood and tumor or nodule tissue from malignant and benign thyroid patients that repertoires were compared.

CDR3 length: 15 amino acids. CDR1 SNHLY and CDR2 FYNNEI come from the germline V gene. Unmatched junction bases numbered 8, after V lost 4 bases and J lost 4 bases. This sequence joins TRBV2 and TRBJ1-2; 8 nucleotides align to TRBD1. The clonotype was recovered from a female donor with papillary thyroid cancer or a benign thyroid nodule (not recorded which). Some clones in this sample may be carry-over from other donors' samples. The specimen sequenced was blood. For the CDR3, the DNA is TGTGCCAGCAGTGCCCGGACAGGGTCGGCCTATGGCTACACCTTC. Protein sequence: CASSARTGSAYGYTF.